This T cell receptor beta chain was identified in a study of CD8+ T cells in alopecia areata. Study as a whole: Tofacitinib ran for 6 to 18 months before 6 months off drug.

The study, taken as a whole, reports: Lesional tissue from the scalp (especially in alopecia totalis/universalis) showed higher clonality than normal scalp. Scalp and blood retained many expanded lesional clones during tofacitinib.

RNA, once extracted, was reverse transcribed into cDNA for use as the sequencing template. Libraries were prepared by immunoSEQ multiplex PCR; TCRdb keeps only in-frame clonotypes and omits some of them. This table has 170,000 or so clones, around 60% appearing once. J lost 4 bases, V lost 6 bases, and 7 bases had no gene match. Germline-derived CDR1 and CDR2 are MGHDK and SYGVNS. This CDR3 comprises 14 residues. This clone appeared once. Its antigen is not known. Stated treatment: oral pan-JAK inhibitor, 5-10 mg twice daily. This clonotype was obtained from a human donor with alopecia areata. This specimen consisted of CD8+ T cells sorted from blood, obtained at week 24, from a patient treated with tofacitinib. The rearrangement links TRBV25-1 to TRBJ2-7; 9 nucleotides match TRBD1. The CDR3, as DNA: TGTGCCAGCAGCTGGACAGGGGAGGCTTACGAGCAGTACTTC. Protein: CASSWTGEAYEQYF.